A single sample gave rise to the 8 T cell receptor beta chains below, sequenced in a study of lymphopenia after photon versus proton radiotherapy (dated by TCRdb to between 2017 and 2020). Library preparation employed the immunoSEQ multiplex PCR assay. In its TCRdb copy, this immuneACCESS table keeps in-frame sequences only and misses some clones. Where compared with another copy, unresolved V genes explain less than half of these, and the others have no known cause. The sample profile shows about 16,000 clones; approximately 90% of them were found once. The top ten constitute more than 9% of the sample. The sample was peripheral blood, taken from a patient treated with proton-based radiotherapy. The receptors here all came from a man between 65 and 85 years old with pancreatic cancer.

V and J are TRBV11-3 and TRBJ1-2, with D hard to call. Trimming stripped 3 bases from V and 4 bases from J, with 12 bases between. The CDR3 totals 14 residues. Germline V gene lookup returns CDR1 SGHNT and CDR2 YENEEA. CDR3 sequence reads: CASSLESALYGYTF. CDR3 in DNA: TGTGCCAGCAGCTTGGAGTCAGCCCTCTATGGCTACACCTTC.

The V and J genes are TRBV6-1 and TRBJ1-1, with 8 bases fitting TRBD1. Germline CDR1 is MNHNS and CDR2 is SASEGT. The CDR3 is 14 amino acids. The J segment lost 2 bases and the V segment lost 4 bases, leaving 3 bases of the junction unmatched. In DNA form, the CDR3 reads TGTGCCAGCAGTGTTGGGACAGGCAACACTGAAGCTTTCTTT. Translated, it gives CASSVGTGNTEAFF.

The chain combines TRBV19 with TRBJ2-7, with D possibly called TRBD1 or TRBD2 (5 bases each). Per the germline V gene, CDR1 is LNHDA and CDR2 is SQIVND (reference sequence). The CDR3 has 15 residues. The V end lost 1 base, the J end lost 0 bases, and 10 bases lay between the germline ends. DNA of the CDR3: TGTGCCAGTAGTATAGGGGGGAGCCCCTCCTACGAGCAGTACTTC. Protein: CASSIGGSPSYEQYF.

This clone was seen only a few times. The chain couples TRBV9 to TRBJ2-5; 8 bases map to TRBD2. After removal of 2 bases from V and 1 base from J, the junction contained 13 bases not matched to a gene. This CDR3 contains 18 residues. CDR1 is SGDLS, CDR2 YYNGEE, per germline. Here the CDR3 DNA reads TGTGCCAGCAGCGTGGCAAGCGGGAGAGCATACCCCCAAGAGACCCAGTACTTC. Its protein is CASSVASGRAYPQETQYF.

The genes are TRBV2 and TRBJ2-7; TRBD1 is a possible D gene (5 bases). Germline CDR1 is SNHLY and CDR2 is FYNNEI. V lost 4 bases to trimming and J lost 7 bases, with 14 bases between them. The CDR3 contains 13 residues. The CDR3 region is CASSAAREWEQYF. The DNA for the CDR3 is TGTGCCAGCAGTGCCGCCAGGGAATGGGAGCAGTACTTC. The full variable domain, completed using reference TRBV2 and TRBJ2-7, is EPEVTQTPSHQVTQMGQEVILRCVPISNHLYFYWYRQILGQKVEFLVSFYNNEISEKSEIFDDQFSVERPDGSNFTLKIRSTKLEDSAMYFCASSAAREWEQYFGPGTRLTVT.

The chain uses TRBV11-3 and TRBJ2-1, with 8 bases aligning to TRBD2. Germline lookup yields CDR1 SGHNT and CDR2 YENEEA. The V gene end was trimmed by 0 bases and the J gene end by 0 bases; junction bases not matched to a gene: 13. The CDR3 is 20 amino acids. In DNA, the CDR3 is TGTGCCAGCAGCTTAGATCTAACTAGCGGAGATATTAGCTCCTACAATGAGCAGTTCTTC. It codes for CASSLDLTSGDISSYNEQFF.

The chain recombines TRBV7-8 with TRBJ2-7; D is uncertain. The V gene's germline CDR1 is SGHVS and CDR2 FQNEAQ. CDR3 length: 14 residues. V dropped 5 bases and J dropped 7 bases, with 18 bases sitting between them. Here the CDR3 DNA reads TGTGCCAGCAGCCCCCTAGTAAGTTCAGCGGAGCAGTACTTC. As protein: CASSPLVSSAEQYF.

The chain employs TRBV21-1 and TRBJ2-7; TRBD2 is taken as the D call from the table, unchecked against the DNA. TRBV21-1 is termed a pseudogene. This CDR3 spans 15 amino acids. The CDR3 sequence: CASSKAEVRGDEQYF. CDR3 bases: TGTGCCAGCAGCAAAGCGGAGGTTCGGGGGGACGAGCAGTACTTC.